This passage covers 20 T cell receptor beta chains from one sample sequenced in a study of blood T cell repertoires in COVID-19. The repertoire was sequenced with immunoSEQ multiplex PCR; TCRdb's copy has only in-frame clones and lacks some. This sample carries 300,000 to 400,000 clones, 85% to 90% of them seen once, and the ten largest clones take around 6%. The specimen sequenced was peripheral blood. These receptors were collected from a woman aged 45 to 65 with COVID-19, enrolled during active disease.

The chain recombines TRBV7-2 with TRBJ2-2; TRBD2 might be the D (6 bases). The germline CDR1 and CDR2 sequences are SGHTA and FQGNSA. Trimming removed 5 bases from V and 6 bases from J, with 16 bases in between. This CDR3 has 15 amino acids. In nucleotides, the CDR3 is TGTGCCAGCAGCCACCGCTGGGACTCGCCCGGGGAGCTGTTTTTT. Encoded protein: CASSHRWDSPGELFF.

The sample holds a few counts of this clone. This sequence joins TRBV10-1 and TRBJ2-3, with D perhaps TRBD2 (5 bases). CDR1 WNHNN and CDR2 SYGVQD come from the germline V gene (reference sequence). This CDR3 spans 13 amino acids. The ends were cut back, 8 bases at V and 2 bases at J, with 11 bases in the middle. This chain's CDR3 is CASARGYTDTQYF. CDR3 bases: TGCGCCAGCGCACGAGGGTACACAGATACGCAGTATTTT.

Comment on this clone: This sample also contains other DNA sequences that code for the same CDR3. V and J are TRBV5-1 and TRBJ1-1; a weak D match, TRBD1 (6 bases). Trimming left V 0 bases short and J 3 bases short, with 9 bases between. The CDR3 runs to 14 residues. Germline CDR1 reads SGHRS; CDR2 reads YFSETQ. The CDR3 protein is CASSLDRADTEAFF. CDR3 bases: TGCGCCAGCAGCTTGGACAGGGCAGACACTGAAGCTTTCTTT.

The gene calls are TRBV12-3 or TRBV12-4 and TRBJ2-7; D is possibly TRBD1 (7 bases). V lost 6 bases and J lost 6, with 15 bases in between. The CDR3 totals 13 residues. Here the CDR3 reads CASRTGQEGEQYF. DNA for the CDR3: TGTGCCAGCAGGACAGGACAGGAGGGCGAGCAGTACTTC.

The chain has TRBV7-3 and TRBJ2-1; the match to TRBD1 covers 8 bases. From germline, CDR1 is SGHTA and CDR2 FQGTGA. There are 15 residues in the CDR3. Trimming took 5 bases from V and 2 from J; bases not matched to a gene: 5. Written as DNA, the CDR3 is TGTGCCAGCAGCCCACAGGGGGACGCCTACAATGAGCAGTTCTTC. Amino acid sequence: CASSPQGDAYNEQFF.

This chain connects TRBV10-3 to TRBJ2-2, with D perhaps matching TRBD1 (6 bases). Trimming took 3 bases from V and 1 from J, leaving 9 bases between them. The CDR3 has 15 residues. The germline V gene has CDR1 ENHRY and CDR2 SYGVKD. The CDR3 reads CAISDQGGNTGELFF. The CDR3 region has the DNA TGTGCCATCAGTGACCAAGGGGGGAACACCGGGGAGCTGTTTTTT.

The genes are TRBV24-1 and TRBJ2-5, with D possibly TRBD2 on 6 matching bases. The CDR3 is made up of 13 amino acids. Trimming shortened V by 0 bases and J by 11 bases, and 12 bases separated the two germline ends. From germline, CDR1 is KGHDR and CDR2 SFDVKD. In DNA form, the CDR3 reads TGTGCCACCAGTGATTTGTTTTCGGCGGGGCAGTACTTC. It specifies CATSDLFSAGQYF.

The chain combines TRBV4-2 with TRBJ2-6; 8 positions agree with TRBD2. Germline loops: CDR1 LGHNA, CDR2 YNFKEQ. CDR3 length: 22 residues. Germline trimming cut 0 bases from V and 2 bases from J; bases unmatched to any gene: 18. The CDR3 DNA sequence: TGTGCCAGCAGCCAAGATCGAAGAAGTACCGCGGAGCGGGGGCCTGGGGCCAACGTCCTGACTTTC. It encodes CASSQDRRSTAERGPGANVLTF.

This chain connects TRBV19 to TRBJ2-3, with 7 bases lining up with TRBD2. J lost 0 bases, V lost 9 bases, and 12 bases had no gene match. From germline, CDR1 is LNHDA and CDR2 SQIVND (reference sequence). The CDR3 covers 16 residues. CDR3: CASTQGLDPSTDTQYF. CDR3 sequence (DNA): TGTGCCAGCACCCAAGGACTAGACCCTAGCACAGATACGCAGTATTTT.

The J gene is TRBJ2-7, the V gene TRBV6-5, with 13 nucleotides matching TRBD2. The CDR3 is 15 residues long. Germline-derived CDR1 and CDR2 are MNHEY and SVGAGI. The V gene end was trimmed by 3 bases and the J gene end by 7 bases; junction bases not matched to a gene: 6. CDR3 in amino acids: CASSYIPGLAGEQYF. The CDR3 DNA reads as TGTGCCAGCAGTTATATCCCGGGACTAGCGGGAGAGCAGTACTTC.

This chain uses TRBV6-2 or TRBV6-3 with TRBJ1-5; TRBD1 is a possible D gene (5 bases). The germline CDR1 and CDR2 sequences are MNHEY and SVGEGT. V was shortened by 5 bases and J by 3 bases, with 8 bases between the two germline ends. The CDR3 spans 13 residues. The CDR3 loop is CASSRQNNQPQHF. The DNA of the CDR3 is TGTGCCAGCAGTCGACAGAACAATCAGCCCCAGCATTTT.

The V and J genes are TRBV30 and TRBJ1-1; D unclear. Per germline, CDR1 GTSNPN and CDR2 SVGIG (reference sequence). The CDR3 runs to 13 residues. The V gene lost 6 bases and the J gene lost 11 bases, with 22 bases spanning the gap. The CDR3 protein is CACGLEWRFLAFF. CDR3 DNA: TGTGCCTGCGGACTTGAGTGGAGGTTTCTTGCTTTCTTT. The full variable domain, in which reference TRBV30 and TRBJ1-1 provide the parts outside the CDR3, is SQTIHQWPATLVQPVGSPLSLECTVEGTSNPNLYWYRQAAGRGLQLLFYSVGIGQISSEVPQNLSASRPQDRQFILSSKKLLLSDSGFYLCACGLEWRFLAFFGQGTRLTVV.

This clone came up a few times. V gene TRBV29-1 combines with J gene TRBJ2-3; TRBD1 matches 7 bases. Germline CDR1 and CDR2: SQVTM and ANQGSEA. V shed 8 bases, J shed 3 bases, and the junction held 8 bases outside the gene matches. The CDR3 loop spans 13 amino acids. In DNA, the CDR3 is TGCAGCAGTGGACAGGTCAATACAGATACGCAGTATTTT. The encoded protein is CSSGQVNTDTQYF.

The chain recombines TRBV19 with TRBJ2-1; TRBD1 agrees at 10 bases. Per the germline V gene, CDR1 is LNHDA and CDR2 is SQIVND (reference sequence). This CDR3 is 16 amino acids long. V lost 0 bases to trimming and J lost 4 bases; unmatched junction nucleotides: 3. This chain's CDR3 is CASSIDQGQGYNEQFF. CDR3 coding DNA: TGTGCCAGTAGTATAGATCAGGGACAGGGGTACAATGAGCAGTTCTTC.

The chain couples TRBV14 to TRBJ2-1; TRBD1 matches at 9 bases. The germline CDR1 and CDR2 sequences are SGHDN and FVKESK. V was clipped by 4 bases and J by 3 bases; unmatched bases: 10. The length of the CDR3 is 17 residues. CDR3 DNA sequence: TGTGCCAGCAGCCGCCAAGACAGGGGGGCTTTCTACAATGAGCAGTTCTTC. Protein sequence: CASSRQDRGAFYNEQFF.

This chain links TRBV19 with TRBJ1-5; D call uncertain. The CDR3 has 13 residues. Trimming pared 1 base from V and 6 bases from J, leaving 7 bases between. Per germline, CDR1 LNHDA and CDR2 SQIVND (reference sequence). CDR3 nucleotides: TGTGCCAGTAGTATAGGTGAAGCTCAGCCCCAGCATTTT. It specifies CASSIGEAQPQHF.

This chain joins TRBV7-2 and TRBJ2-3, with D perhaps TRBD2 (5 bases). The CDR3 loop spans 14 amino acids. V dropped 0 bases and J dropped 5 bases, with 9 bases sitting between them. Germline CDR1 and CDR2: SGHTA and FQGNSA. The CDR3 region is CASSLAGVLDTQYF. The CDR3, as DNA: TGTGCCAGCAGCTTAGCGGGAGTGTTAGATACGCAGTATTTT.

The table lists this clone with a few counts. V and J are TRBV19 and TRBJ1-5, with a possible D match to TRBD1 (5 bases). V lost 7 bases and J lost 0, with 13 bases in between. This CDR3 comprises 15 residues. Germline assignment: CDR1 LNHDA and CDR2 SQIVND (reference sequence). CDR3 residues: CASKGQPYSNQPQHF. CDR3 coding DNA: TGTGCCAGTAAGGGGCAGCCATATAGCAATCAGCCCCAGCATTTT.

This clone was recorded only once. V usage is TRBV21-1 and J usage is TRBJ1-2. TRBV21-1 is listed as a pseudogene. The CDR3 consists of 15 residues. The DNA for the CDR3 is TGTGCCAGCAGCAAAGATAGGAGGGCTAACTATGGCTACACCTTC. Translated, it gives CASSKDRRANYGYTF.

This clone was counted once. J is TRBJ2-7 and V is TRBV23-1, with 12 bases matching TRBD1. TRBV23-1 is designated an ORF whose function remains uncertain. V shed 0 bases and J 4 bases; nucleotides not matched to a gene: 1. CDR3 size: 15 residues. This chain's CDR3 is CASSQSGQGAYEQYF. DNA of the CDR3: TGCGCCAGCAGTCAATCGGGACAGGGGGCGTACGAGCAGTACTTC.